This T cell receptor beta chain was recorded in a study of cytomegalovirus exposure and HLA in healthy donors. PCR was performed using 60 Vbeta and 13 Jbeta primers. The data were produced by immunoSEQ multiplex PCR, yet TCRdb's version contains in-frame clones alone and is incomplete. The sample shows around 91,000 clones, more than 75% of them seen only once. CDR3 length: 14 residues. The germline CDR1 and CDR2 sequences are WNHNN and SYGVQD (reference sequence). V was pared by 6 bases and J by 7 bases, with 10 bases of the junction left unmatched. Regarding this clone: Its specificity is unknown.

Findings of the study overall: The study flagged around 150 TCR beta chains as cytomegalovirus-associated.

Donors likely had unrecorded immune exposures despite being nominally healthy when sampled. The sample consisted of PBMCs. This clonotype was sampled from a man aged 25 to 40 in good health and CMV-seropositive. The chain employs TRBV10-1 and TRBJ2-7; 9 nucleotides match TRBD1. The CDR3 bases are TGCGCCAGCAGCCCAAACAGGGGGCTAGGGGAGCAGTACTTC. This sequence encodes CASSPNRGLGEQYF.